A single sample is the source of the 23 T cell receptor beta chains below, sequenced in a study of blood T cell repertoires in COVID-19. TCRdb keeps only in-frame clones here, not all; method: immunoSEQ multiplex PCR. The repertoire holds around 250,000 clones, with approximately 84% as singletons. The sample consisted of PBMCs or T cells enriched from blood (not recorded which). These receptors came from a man aged 35-49 years who had recovered from COVID-19.

The rearrangement uses TRBV6-2 or TRBV6-3 and TRBJ2-7; TRBD2 agrees at 8 bases. V was pared by 6 bases and J by 5 bases, with 18 bases of the junction left unmatched. The CDR3 has 17 amino acids. Germline CDR1 reads MNHEY; CDR2 reads SVGEGT. CDR3 residues: CASSPPLAGGLGNEQYF. The CDR3 DNA reads as TGTGCCAGCAGCCCTCCCCTAGCGGGTGGACTGGGGAACGAGCAGTACTTC.

The chain joins TRBV7-9 to TRBJ1-1; TRBD1 might be the D (5 bases). Germline loops: CDR1 SEHNR, CDR2 FQNEAQ (reference sequence). Between the trimmed V and J ends, which lost 3 bases and 6 bases, there was a span of 11 bases. The CDR3 loop spans 13 amino acids. CDR3 region: CASSLGGDAEAFF. CDR3 bases: TGTGCCAGCAGCTTGGGGGGTGATGCTGAAGCTTTCTTT.

The rearrangement joins TRBV10-1 to TRBJ2-3, with 7 bases lining up with TRBD1. CDR3 length equals 15 residues. V lost 7 bases, J lost 4 bases, and 11 bases stayed unmatched. The germline CDR1 and CDR2 sequences are WNHNN and SYGVQD (reference sequence). The CDR3 reads CASNLGQPKADTQYF. CDR3 sequence (DNA): TGCGCCAGCAACCTGGGACAGCCCAAAGCAGATACGCAGTATTTT.

This clone was counted only a few times. V and J are TRBV2 and TRBJ2-7, with TRBD2 matching over 8 bases. The CDR3 extends over 15 amino acids. V gave up 3 bases and J gave up 5 bases; unmatched junction bases: 9. Looked up from germline, CDR1 is SNHLY and CDR2 is FYNNEI. The CDR3 sequence: CASSDKAGVINEQYF. CDR3 sequence (DNA): TGTGCCAGCAGTGATAAAGCGGGAGTAATCAACGAGCAGTACTTC.

This clone was detected only a few times. The CDR3 DNA is TGTGCCACCAGTGACCTACCGGGCAGGGCGAACACCGGGGAGCTGTTTTTT. Encoded protein: CATSDLPGRANTGELFF. The chain carries TRBV24-1 and TRBJ2-2; D possibly corresponds to TRBD1 (5 bases). Trimming cost V 4 bases and J 0 bases, with 14 bases left between them. The CDR3 consists of 17 residues. Germline loops: CDR1 KGHDR, CDR2 SFDVKD.

The rearrangement uses TRBV7-9 and TRBJ2-1, with D perhaps matching TRBD2 (5 bases). V was trimmed by 1 base and J by 7 bases, leaving 17 bases between them. The CDR3 runs to 16 residues. Germline CDR1 and CDR2: SEHNR and FQNEAQ (reference sequence). The chain's CDR3 is CASSLGPRTAWNEQFF. CDR3 in DNA: TGTGCCAGCAGCTTAGGCCCTAGGACTGCCTGGAATGAGCAGTTCTTC.

This clone was detected only a few times. The V call is TRBV4-1, the J call TRBJ1-1; TRBD1 matches at 7 bases. The CDR3 runs to 15 residues. Per the germline V gene, CDR1 is MGHRA and CDR2 is YSYEKL. The J segment lost 3 bases and the V segment lost 0 bases, leaving 4 bases of the junction unmatched. CDR3 protein: CASSQDPGQYTEAFF. CDR3 nucleotide sequence: TGCGCCAGCAGCCAAGACCCGGGACAGTACACTGAAGCTTTCTTT.

The chain joins TRBV15 to TRBJ1-1; D not certain. CDR1 LNHNV and CDR2 YYDKDF come from the germline V gene (reference sequence). The CDR3 is 14 residues long. Between the trimmed V and J ends, which lost 0 bases and 4 bases, there was a span of 9 bases. The DNA of the CDR3 is TGTGCCACCAGCAGAGATCCAACTATCACTGAAGCTTTCTTT. Translated, it gives CATSRDPTITEAFF.

The rearrangement uses TRBV12-3 or TRBV12-4 and TRBJ1-2, with 9 bases aligning to TRBD1. The CDR3 consists of 13 residues. Trimming at V came to 5 bases and at J to 4 bases, leaving 2 bases not matched to a gene. In DNA, the CDR3 is TGTGCCAGCAGTGAGACAGGGGGCTATGGCTACACCTTC. It is translated as CASSETGGYGYTF.

The chain links TRBV28 to TRBJ1-2; 10 positions agree with TRBD1. The ends lost 3 bases at V and 4 bases at J; junction bases unmatched: 5. This CDR3 comprises 15 residues. Germline V CDR1 and CDR2: MDHEN, SYDVKM. CDR3 sequence reads: CASSLGQGSFYGYTF. The CDR3 DNA is TGTGCCAGCAGTTTGGGACAGGGGAGCTTCTATGGCTACACCTTC.

This chain connects TRBV2 to TRBJ2-2, with 10 bases aligning to TRBD2. V was clipped by 3 bases and J by 7 bases; unmatched bases: 11. Germline lookup yields CDR1 SNHLY and CDR2 FYNNEI. The CDR3 length is 17 residues. CDR3 in DNA: TGTGCCAGCAGTGAGGTTGCTAGCGGGAGATCTGACGGGGAGCTGTTTTTT. This encodes CASSEVASGRSDGELFF.

On this clone itself: One end of the junction is discordant with germline, which a read error may explain. The V call is TRBV6-5, the J call TRBJ1-2, with D maybe TRBD1 (6 bases). CDR1 and CDR2 from the germline V gene are MNHEY and SVGAGI. The CDR3 is made up of 12 amino acids. DNA for the CDR3: TGTGCCAGCAGTAAACAAGGACAGCTGGCATACTTC. Translating it yields CASSKQGQLAYF.

The rearrangement links TRBV2 to TRBJ2-3, with 12 bases aligning to TRBD2. CDR1 and CDR2 (germline): SNHLY, FYNNEI. Germline trimming cut 7 bases from V and 2 bases from J; bases unmatched to any gene: 4. The CDR3 runs 15 residues. DNA of the CDR3: TGTGCCAGCACTCTAGCGGGAGGGCCCACAGATACGCAGTATTTT. Residues: CASTLAGGPTDTQYF.

The chain uses TRBV6-5 and TRBJ2-3; D is perhaps TRBD2 (6 bases). Germline CDR1 MNHEY, CDR2 SVGAGI. CDR3 length: 15 residues. The germline V and J ends were trimmed by 6 bases and 1 base, with 14 bases remaining between them. DNA of the CDR3: TGTGCCAGCAGACCCGGAGGGACGGGCACAGATACGCAGTATTTT. This gives the protein CASRPGGTGTDTQYF.

The chain uses TRBV6-5 and TRBJ1-6; 8 bases fit TRBD1. Germline CDR1 and CDR2: MNHEY and SVGAGI. Trimming at V came to 4 bases and at J to 8 bases, leaving 4 bases not matched to a gene. CDR3 length: 14 amino acids. In DNA form, the CDR3 reads TGTGCCAGCAGTTTAGGACAGGGAGATTCACCCCTCCACTTT. This translates into CASSLGQGDSPLHF.

The CDR3 protein is CASSPGSYNEQFF. Here the CDR3 DNA reads TGTGCCAGCTCGCCGGGGTCCTACAATGAGCAGTTCTTC. V and J are TRBV18 and TRBJ2-1; possible D gene TRBD2, 5 bases. Per germline, CDR1 KGHSH and CDR2 LQKENI. The CDR3 totals 13 residues. Trimming pared 6 bases from V and 1 base from J, leaving 7 bases between.

This clone was picked up a small number of times. The chain combines TRBV29-1 with TRBJ1-6; weak D call: TRBD1 (5 bases). Trimming pared 4 bases from V and 16 bases from J, leaving 17 bases between. The CDR3 contains 12 residues. Germline V lookup: CDR1 SQVTM, CDR2 ANQGSEA. In nucleotides, the CDR3 is TGCAGCGTTGGAAGCGGGACCGGGATTCTCCACTTT. It translates to CSVGSGTGILHF.

The J gene is TRBJ2-3, the V gene TRBV12-3 or TRBV12-4; no clear D. CDR3 length: 13 residues. V gave up 6 bases and J gave up 3 bases, with 10 bases separating them. The CDR3 bases are TGTGCCAGCAGCCGATCTAGGACAGATACGCAGTATTTT. It is translated as CASSRSRTDTQYF.

This chain connects TRBV24-1 to TRBJ2-1; 11 nucleotides align to TRBD2. Germline lookup yields CDR1 KGHDR and CDR2 SFDVKD. V dropped 4 bases and J dropped 8; count of bases not matched to a gene: 9. The CDR3 has 16 amino acids. CDR3 sequence (DNA): TGTGCCACCAGTGACCAAGGACTAGCGGGCTGGGATGAGCAGTTCTTC. It encodes CATSDQGLAGWDEQFF.

The chain combines TRBV27 with TRBJ1-2; 7 bases align to TRBD1. The CDR3 is made up of 15 amino acids. Germline CDR1 is MNHEY and CDR2 is SMNVEV (reference sequence). V was pared by 3 bases and J by 1 base, with 5 bases of the junction left unmatched. DNA of the CDR3: TGTGCCAGCAGTTTCGGGACAGACTATAACTATGGCTACACCTTC. Its translation: CASSFGTDYNYGYTF.

Only a few counts were recorded for this clone. The chain combines TRBV15 with TRBJ1-4; D uncertain. This CDR3 has 16 residues. CDR1 is LNHNV, CDR2 YYDKDF, per germline (reference sequence). V lost 0 bases and J lost 5, with 13 bases in between. CDR3 region: CATSRDHAGLNEKLFF. The DNA of the CDR3 is TGTGCCACCAGCAGAGATCATGCGGGATTGAATGAAAAACTGTTTTTT.

This chain uses TRBV27 with TRBJ2-1; 7 bases map to TRBD1. J gave up 2 bases and V 5 bases, and 6 bases lay outside the gene matches. Germline assignment: CDR1 MNHEY and CDR2 SMNVEV (reference sequence). The CDR3 contains 15 residues. DNA for the CDR3: TGTGCCAGCAGTCCTTTCGGGACAGCCTACAATGAGCAGTTCTTC. As protein: CASSPFGTAYNEQFF.

J is TRBJ2-1 and V is TRBV2; 13 bases fit TRBD2. CDR1 is SNHLY, CDR2 FYNNEI, per germline. This CDR3 has 15 amino acids. V was clipped by 6 bases and J by 9 bases; unmatched bases: 8. Here the CDR3 reads CASRNRTSGRVEQFF. The CDR3 nucleotides are TGTGCCAGCAGAAACAGGACTAGCGGGAGAGTTGAGCAGTTCTTC.